This T cell receptor (beta chain) came from a study of T cell responses to AZD1222 COVID-19 vaccine. The study's findings and limits: Repertoires in all cases were sampled only once the peak T cell response had passed. Donors skewed white British and female; clonal diversity was possibly underestimated. Spike was spanned by vaccine-associated CD4 TCRs, with dominance at 160-218 and 743-854.

The repertoire was sequenced with immunoSEQ multiplex PCR; TCRdb's copy has only in-frame clones and lacks some. The repertoire has some 100,000 clones, around 90% of them found once; the top ten carry approximately 5.2%. The V gene lost 6 bases and the J gene lost 8 bases, with 22 bases spanning the gap. CDR3 size: 15 residues. Germline-derived CDR1 and CDR2 are MNHEY and SVGAGI. Notes on this clone: As yet, its antigen is unknown.

This receptor was taken from an adult in good health. This sample comprised peripheral blood, obtained on day 0 of AZD1222 vaccination. The chain recombines TRBV6-5 with TRBJ1-2, with no clear D. The CDR3 reads CASSDTPGLGRGYTF. The CDR3 DNA reads as TGTGCCAGCAGCGATACCCCCGGGTTAGGTAGGGGCTACACCTTC.